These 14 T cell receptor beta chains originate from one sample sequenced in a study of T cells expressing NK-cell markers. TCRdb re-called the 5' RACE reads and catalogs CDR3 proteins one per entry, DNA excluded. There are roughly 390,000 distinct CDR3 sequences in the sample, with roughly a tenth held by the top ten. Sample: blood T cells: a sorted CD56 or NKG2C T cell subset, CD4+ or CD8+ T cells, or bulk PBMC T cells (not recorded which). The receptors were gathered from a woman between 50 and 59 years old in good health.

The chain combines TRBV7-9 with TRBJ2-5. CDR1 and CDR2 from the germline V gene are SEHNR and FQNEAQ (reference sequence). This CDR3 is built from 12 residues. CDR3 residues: CASSLKAETQYF.

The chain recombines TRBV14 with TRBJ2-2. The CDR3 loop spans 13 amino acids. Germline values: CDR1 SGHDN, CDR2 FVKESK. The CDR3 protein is CASSQLGTGELFF. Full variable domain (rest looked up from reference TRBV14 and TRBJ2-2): EAGVTQFPSHSVIEKGQTVTLRCDPISGHDNLYWYRRVMGKEIKFLLHFVKESKQDESGMPNNRFLAERTGGTYSTLKVQPAELEDSGVYFCASSQLGTGELFFGEGSRLTVL.

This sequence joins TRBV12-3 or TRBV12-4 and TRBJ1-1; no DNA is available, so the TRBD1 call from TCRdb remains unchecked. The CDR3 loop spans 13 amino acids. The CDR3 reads CASSFQGRGVAFF.

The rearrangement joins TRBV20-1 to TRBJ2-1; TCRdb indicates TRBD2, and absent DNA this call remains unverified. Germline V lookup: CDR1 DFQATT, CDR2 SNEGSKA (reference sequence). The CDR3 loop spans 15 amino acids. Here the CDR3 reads CSARGFGTHINEQFF.

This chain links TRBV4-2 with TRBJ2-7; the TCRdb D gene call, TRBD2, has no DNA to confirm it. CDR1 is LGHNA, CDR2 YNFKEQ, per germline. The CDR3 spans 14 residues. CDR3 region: CASSQTLGFYEQYF.

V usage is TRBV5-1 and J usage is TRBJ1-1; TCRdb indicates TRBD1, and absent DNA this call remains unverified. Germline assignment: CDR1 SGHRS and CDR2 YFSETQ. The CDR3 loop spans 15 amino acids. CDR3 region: CASSLNVGQDSEAFF. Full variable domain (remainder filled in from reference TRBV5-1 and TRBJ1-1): KAGVTQTPRYLIKTRGQQVTLSCSPISGHRSVSWYQQTPGQGLQFLFEYFSETQRNKGNFPGRFSGRQFSNSRSEMNVSTLELGDSALYLCASSLNVGQDSEAFFGQGTRLTVV.

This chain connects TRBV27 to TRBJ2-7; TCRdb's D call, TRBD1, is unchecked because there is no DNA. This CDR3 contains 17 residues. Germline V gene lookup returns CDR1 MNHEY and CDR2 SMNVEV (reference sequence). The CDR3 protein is CASSSRPEGVRSYEQYF.

CDR3 protein: CASSLGASETQYF. This sequence joins TRBV5-1 and TRBJ2-5; TCRdb designates TRBD1, a call that cannot be tested without DNA. Germline CDR1 and CDR2: SGHRS and YFSETQ. The CDR3 spans 13 residues. The whole variable domain, filled in from reference TRBV5-1 and TRBJ2-5, reads KAGVTQTPRYLIKTRGQQVTLSCSPISGHRSVSWYQQTPGQGLQFLFEYFSETQRNKGNFPGRFSGRQFSNSRSEMNVSTLELGDSALYLCASSLGASETQYFGPGTRLLVL.

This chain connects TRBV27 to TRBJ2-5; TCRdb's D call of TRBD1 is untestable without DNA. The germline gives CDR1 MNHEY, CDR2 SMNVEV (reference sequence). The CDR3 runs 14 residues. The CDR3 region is CASSRGRTRETQYF.

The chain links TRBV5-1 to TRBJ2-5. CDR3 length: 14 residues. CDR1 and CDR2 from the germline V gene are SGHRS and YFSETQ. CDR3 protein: CASSDQVHQETQYF. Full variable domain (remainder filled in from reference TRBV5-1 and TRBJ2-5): KAGVTQTPRYLIKTRGQQVTLSCSPISGHRSVSWYQQTPGQGLQFLFEYFSETQRNKGNFPGRFSGRQFSNSRSEMNVSTLELGDSALYLCASSDQVHQETQYFGPGTRLLVL.

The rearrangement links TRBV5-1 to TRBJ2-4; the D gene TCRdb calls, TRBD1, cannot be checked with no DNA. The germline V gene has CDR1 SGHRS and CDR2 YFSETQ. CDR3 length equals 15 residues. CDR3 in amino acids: CASSKGQGAGNIQYF.

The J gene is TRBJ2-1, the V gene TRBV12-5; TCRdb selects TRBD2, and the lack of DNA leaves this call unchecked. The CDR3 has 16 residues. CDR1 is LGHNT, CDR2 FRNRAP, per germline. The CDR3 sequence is CASGSTGLAGENEQFF.

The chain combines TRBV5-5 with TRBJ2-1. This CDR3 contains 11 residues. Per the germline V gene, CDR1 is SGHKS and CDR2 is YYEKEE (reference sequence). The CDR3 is CASRSGYEQFF.

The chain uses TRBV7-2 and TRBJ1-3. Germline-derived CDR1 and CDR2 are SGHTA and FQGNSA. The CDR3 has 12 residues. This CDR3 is CASSLERNTIYF.